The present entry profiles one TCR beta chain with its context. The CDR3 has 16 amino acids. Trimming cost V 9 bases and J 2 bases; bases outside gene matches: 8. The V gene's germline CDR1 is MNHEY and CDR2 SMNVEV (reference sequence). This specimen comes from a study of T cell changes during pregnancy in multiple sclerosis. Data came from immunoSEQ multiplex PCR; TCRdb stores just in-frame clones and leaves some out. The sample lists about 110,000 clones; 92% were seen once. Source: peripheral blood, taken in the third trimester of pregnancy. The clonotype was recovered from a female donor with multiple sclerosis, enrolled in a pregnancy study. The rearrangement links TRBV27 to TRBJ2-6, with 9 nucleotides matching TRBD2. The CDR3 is CARRRGGVTGANVLTF. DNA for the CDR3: TGTGCCAGGCGGCGGGGGGGGGTTACTGGGGCCAACGTCCTGACTTTC.